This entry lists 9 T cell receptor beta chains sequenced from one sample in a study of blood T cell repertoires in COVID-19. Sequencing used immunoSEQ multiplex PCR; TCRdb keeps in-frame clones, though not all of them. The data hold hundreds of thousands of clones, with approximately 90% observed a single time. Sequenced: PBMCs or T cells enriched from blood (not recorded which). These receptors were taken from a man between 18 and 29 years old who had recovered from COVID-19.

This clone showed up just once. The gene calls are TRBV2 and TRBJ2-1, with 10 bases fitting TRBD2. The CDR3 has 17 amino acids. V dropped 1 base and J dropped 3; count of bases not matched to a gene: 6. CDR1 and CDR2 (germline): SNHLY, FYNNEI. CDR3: CASSEGTSGFFYNEQFF. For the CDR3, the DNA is TGTGCCAGCAGTGAAGGGACTAGCGGATTTTTCTACAATGAGCAGTTCTTC. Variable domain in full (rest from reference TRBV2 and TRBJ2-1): EPEVTQTPSHQVTQMGQEVILRCVPISNHLYFYWYRQILGQKVEFLVSFYNNEISEKSEIFDDQFSVERPDGSNFTLKIRSTKLEDSAMYFCASSEGTSGFFYNEQFFGPGTRLTVL.

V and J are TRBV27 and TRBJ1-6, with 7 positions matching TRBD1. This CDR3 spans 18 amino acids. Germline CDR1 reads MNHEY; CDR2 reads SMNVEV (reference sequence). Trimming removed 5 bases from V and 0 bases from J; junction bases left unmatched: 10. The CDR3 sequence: CASSLRPGTVSYNSPLHF. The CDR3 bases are TGTGCCAGCAGTCTACGCCCAGGGACAGTCTCCTATAATTCACCCCTCCACTTT.

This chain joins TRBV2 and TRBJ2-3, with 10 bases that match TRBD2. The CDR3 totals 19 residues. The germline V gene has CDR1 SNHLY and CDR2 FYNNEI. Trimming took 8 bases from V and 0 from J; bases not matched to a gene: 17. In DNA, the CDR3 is TGTGCCAGCGGGGATGGGAGCGGGAGGGTTCGAAGCAGCACAGATACGCAGTATTTT. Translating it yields CASGDGSGRVRSSTDTQYF.

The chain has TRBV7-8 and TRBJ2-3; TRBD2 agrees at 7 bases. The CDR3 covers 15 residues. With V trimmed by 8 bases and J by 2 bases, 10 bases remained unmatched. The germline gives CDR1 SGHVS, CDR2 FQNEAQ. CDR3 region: CASFENRGVTDTQYF. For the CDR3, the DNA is TGTGCCAGCTTCGAGAATCGGGGGGTCACAGATACGCAGTATTTT.

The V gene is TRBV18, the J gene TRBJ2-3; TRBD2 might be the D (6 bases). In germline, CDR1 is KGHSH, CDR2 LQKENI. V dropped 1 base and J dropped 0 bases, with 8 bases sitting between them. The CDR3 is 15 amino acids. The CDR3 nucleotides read TGTGCCAGCTCACCACAGGCGGGAAGCACAGATACGCAGTATTTT. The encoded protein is CASSPQAGSTDTQYF.

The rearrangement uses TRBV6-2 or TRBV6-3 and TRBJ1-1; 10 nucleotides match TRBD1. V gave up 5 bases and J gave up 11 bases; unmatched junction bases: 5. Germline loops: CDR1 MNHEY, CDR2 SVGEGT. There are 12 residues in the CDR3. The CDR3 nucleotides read TGTGCCAGCAGTAGACAGGACAGGGGGGCTTTCTTT. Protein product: CASSRQDRGAFF.

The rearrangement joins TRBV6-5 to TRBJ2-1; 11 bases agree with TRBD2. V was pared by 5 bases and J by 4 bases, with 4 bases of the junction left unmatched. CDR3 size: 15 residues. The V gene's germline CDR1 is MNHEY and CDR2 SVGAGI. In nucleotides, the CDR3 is TGTGCCAGCAGTCCAAGACTAGCGGGGTACAATGAGCAGTTCTTC. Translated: CASSPRLAGYNEQFF.

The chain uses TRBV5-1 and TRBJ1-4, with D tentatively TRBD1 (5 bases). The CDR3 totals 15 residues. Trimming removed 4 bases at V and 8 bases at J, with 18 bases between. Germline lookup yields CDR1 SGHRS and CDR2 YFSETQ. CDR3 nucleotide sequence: TGCGCCAGCAGCGCCTGGATGGGGGGTGGCGAAAAACTGTTTTTT. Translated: CASSAWMGGGEKLFF.

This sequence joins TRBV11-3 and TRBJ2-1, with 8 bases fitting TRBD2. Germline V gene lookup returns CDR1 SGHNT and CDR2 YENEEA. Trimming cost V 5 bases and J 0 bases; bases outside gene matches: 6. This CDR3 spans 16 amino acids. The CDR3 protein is CASSPLREGSYNEQFF. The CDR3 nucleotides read TGTGCCAGCAGCCCCCTCCGGGAGGGCTCCTACAATGAGCAGTTCTTC.